A single sample gave rise to the 19 T cell receptor beta chains below, sequenced in a study of T cell responses to AZD1222 COVID-19 vaccine. Some clones are missing from TCRdb's copy, which holds only in-frame ones; the method was immunoSEQ multiplex PCR. The sample has 70,000 or so clones, 83% seen once. The sequences come from peripheral blood, collected 28 days after the second AZD1222 dose. These receptors were collected from an adult who received the AZD1222 COVID-19 vaccine.

The chain links TRBV5-5 to TRBJ1-5; D remains ambiguous. The CDR3 sequence is 16 residues long. Germline values: CDR1 SGHKS, CDR2 YYEKEE (reference sequence). The V and J ends lost 5 bases and 2 bases respectively, with 17 bases between them. CDR3 region: CASRLDPGGGNQPQHF. The CDR3 nucleotides are TGTGCCAGCAGACTAGACCCCGGAGGAGGCAATCAGCCCCAGCATTTT.

The CDR3: CARSLAGNGEAFF. The CDR3 DNA sequence: TGTGCCAGAAGCTTGGCCGGGAACGGAGAAGCTTTCTTT. The rearrangement links TRBV5-3 to TRBJ1-1; D is unclear. TRBV5-3 is reported as an ORF; its role is uncertain. This CDR3 region has 13 residues. V was trimmed by 0 bases and J by 8 bases, leaving 11 bases between them.

The rearrangement joins TRBV30 to TRBJ1-4; maybe TRBD1 (6 bases). Germline lookup yields CDR1 GTSNPN and CDR2 SVGIG (reference sequence). Trimming removed 3 bases at V and 7 bases at J, with 12 bases between. CDR3 size: 13 residues. CDR3 DNA sequence: TGTGCCTGGAGAGGGGGGGCAGGTGAAAAACTGTTTTTT. Amino acids: CAWRGGAGEKLFF.

The chain joins TRBV6-5 to TRBJ1-6; no reliable D call. The CDR3 runs 15 residues. Germline CDR1 is MNHEY and CDR2 is SVGAGI. Trimming removed 4 bases at V and 10 bases at J, with 17 bases between. The CDR3 nucleotides are TGTGCCAGCAGTTTAGGTCGAGGGTTCAGGTCACCCCTCCACTTT. Residues: CASSLGRGFRSPLHF.

The CDR3 coding sequence is TGTGCCAGCAGTTACAGGGCTTCCGGTGGCTACACCTTC. As protein: CASSYRASGGYTF. The chain uses TRBV6-2 or TRBV6-3 and TRBJ1-2, with unresolved D. CDR3 length: 13 residues. V shed 2 bases and J shed 7 bases, with 11 bases lying between them. Germline lookup yields CDR1 MNHEY and CDR2 SVGEGT.

The rearrangement uses TRBV5-8 and TRBJ2-7, with 9 bases fitting TRBD1. Unmatched junction bases numbered 8, after V lost 4 bases and J lost 3 bases. Germline V gene lookup returns CDR1 SGHTS and CDR2 YDEGEE. The CDR3 contains 15 residues. The CDR3, as DNA: TGTGCCAGCAGCCTAGGGGACAGGGAGGACTACGAGCAGTACTTC. As protein: CASSLGDREDYEQYF.

This clone came up once. The chain has TRBV9 and TRBJ2-1; D uncertain. Per germline, CDR1 SGDLS and CDR2 YYNGEE. The CDR3 is 13 residues long. Trimming took off 2 bases at V and 10 bases at J, with 13 bases between the two ends. CDR3 sequence reads: CASSVSPHGEQFF. CDR3 DNA sequence: TGTGCCAGCAGCGTGAGCCCCCACGGAGAGCAGTTCTTC.

The chain links TRBV6-6 to TRBJ1-2; D is perhaps TRBD1 (5 bases). With 0 bases removed from V and 3 bases from J, the gap between germline ends came to 11 bases. In germline, CDR1 is MNHNY, CDR2 SVGAGI (reference sequence). The CDR3 covers 15 residues. CDR3 protein: CASSYSIRGDYGYTF. The CDR3 DNA sequence: TGTGCCAGCAGTTACTCGATAAGAGGGGACTATGGCTACACCTTC.

The chain is built from TRBV4-1 and TRBJ2-5; D is possibly TRBD1 or TRBD2 (5 bases each). V was shortened by 0 bases and J by 5 bases, with 16 bases between the two germline ends. In germline, CDR1 is MGHRA, CDR2 YSYEKL. The CDR3 is 16 residues long. CDR3 sequence reads: CASSQEAPGPWETQYF. The CDR3 DNA follows: TGCGCCAGCAGCCAAGAGGCGCCGGGACCCTGGGAGACCCAGTACTTC.

Regarding this clone: The sample holds other DNA sequences that translate to the same CDR3. The rearrangement links TRBV4-3 to TRBJ2-7; D perhaps matches TRBD2 (5 bases). The V end lost 1 base, the J end lost 4 bases, and 8 bases lay between the germline ends. There are 13 residues in the CDR3. Per germline, CDR1 LGHNA and CDR2 YSLEER. The CDR3 DNA reads TGCGCCAGCAGCCAAGCCCCGGGGTACGAGCAGTACTTC. The encoded protein is CASSQAPGYEQYF.

The chain links TRBV5-6 to TRBJ2-1, with unresolved D. V dropped 2 bases and J dropped 9 bases, with 9 bases sitting between them. The CDR3 sequence is 12 residues long. Germline V CDR1 and CDR2: SGHDT, YYEEEE. The CDR3 sequence is CASSLSRFEQFF. DNA of the CDR3: TGTGCCAGCAGCTTATCTCGGTTTGAGCAGTTCTTC.

This clone was seen only a few times. This chain's CDR3 is CASSQGGSSSGANVLTF. The CDR3 region has the DNA TGTGCCAGCAGCCAAGGCGGCAGCAGCTCTGGGGCCAACGTCCTGACTTTC. The chain joins TRBV4-2 to TRBJ2-6; the D is unclear. V lost 1 base to trimming and J lost 0 bases, with 10 bases between them. The CDR3 sequence is 17 residues long. From germline, CDR1 is LGHNA and CDR2 YNFKEQ.

In this sample, this clone turned up a few times. This chain joins TRBV7-9 and TRBJ1-6; D remains ambiguous. Germline CDR1 reads SEHNR; CDR2 reads FQNEAQ (reference sequence). The CDR3 covers 15 residues. V was trimmed by 9 bases and J by 7 bases, leaving 19 bases between them. The CDR3 nucleotides are TGTGCCAGTTCTCAAAGCGGACTGACAAATTCACCCCTCCACTTT. It encodes CASSQSGLTNSPLHF.

V is TRBV19 and J is TRBJ1-5; 7 bases match TRBD1. The CDR3 extends over 14 amino acids. V shed 6 bases and J 4 bases; nucleotides not matched to a gene: 6. CDR1 is LNHDA, CDR2 SQIVND, per germline (reference sequence). CDR3 DNA sequence: TGTGCCAGTAGGGTCCGGGACAGTAATCAGCCCCAGCATTTT. Its translation is CASRVRDSNQPQHF.

The gene calls are TRBV12-3 or TRBV12-4 and TRBJ1-1; a possible D gene is TRBD1 (5 bases). Trimming took off 8 bases at V and 4 bases at J, with 11 bases between the two ends. The CDR3 runs 12 residues. The CDR3: CASGWGPTEAFF. The CDR3 DNA reads TGTGCCAGCGGGTGGGGACCCACTGAAGCTTTCTTT.

The V call is TRBV7-7, the J call TRBJ2-1, with D perhaps TRBD2 (6 bases). The CDR3 spans 15 residues. Trimming took off 2 bases at V and 4 bases at J, with 12 bases between the two ends. Germline loops: CDR1 SSHAT, CDR2 FNYEAQ (reference sequence). The chain's CDR3 is CASSLSGVSYNEQFF. The CDR3 DNA reads TGTGCCAGCAGCTTATCGGGAGTGTCGTACAATGAGCAGTTCTTC. The full variable domain, rest sourced from reference TRBV7-7 and TRBJ2-1, is GAGVSQSPRYKVTKRGQDVTLRCDPISSHATLYWYQQALGQGPEFLTYFNYEAQPDKSGLPSDRFSAERPEGSISTLTIQRTEQRDSAMYRCASSLSGVSYNEQFFGPGTRLTVL.

The chain is built from TRBV5-1 and TRBJ2-5; D uncertain. This CDR3 has 13 amino acids. The V gene lost 0 bases and the J gene lost 6 bases, with 9 bases spanning the gap. Germline CDR1 and CDR2: SGHRS and YFSETQ. Here the CDR3 DNA reads TGCGCCAGCAGCTTGGAGGGTTGGAAGACCCAGTACTTC. It encodes CASSLEGWKTQYF.

This chain links TRBV7-6 with TRBJ2-5; D ambiguous. Trimming took 4 bases from V and 5 from J, leaving 8 bases between them. Germline loops: CDR1 SGHVS, CDR2 FNYEAQ. The CDR3 runs to 12 residues. CDR3 bases: TGTGCCAGCAGCTACGATGGGGAGACCCAGTACTTC. This codes for CASSYDGETQYF.

This chain uses TRBV28 with TRBJ2-7; D is undetermined. This CDR3 comprises 12 residues. CDR1 is MDHEN, CDR2 SYDVKM, per germline. Trimming stripped 3 bases from V and 1 base from J, with 4 bases between. CDR3 in amino acids: CASSFGSYEQYF. The CDR3 DNA is TGTGCCAGCAGTTTCGGATCCTACGAGCAGTACTTC.